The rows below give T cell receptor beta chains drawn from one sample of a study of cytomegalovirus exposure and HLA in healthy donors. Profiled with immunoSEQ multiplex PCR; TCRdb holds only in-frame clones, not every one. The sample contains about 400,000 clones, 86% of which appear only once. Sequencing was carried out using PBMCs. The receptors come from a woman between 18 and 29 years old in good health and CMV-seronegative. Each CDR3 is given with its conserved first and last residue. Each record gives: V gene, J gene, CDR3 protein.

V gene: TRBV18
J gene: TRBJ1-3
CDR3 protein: CASSGEAVSGNTIYF

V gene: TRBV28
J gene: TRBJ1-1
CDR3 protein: CASTTDRGTEAFF

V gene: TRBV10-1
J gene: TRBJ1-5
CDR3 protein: CASGDRGNQPQHF

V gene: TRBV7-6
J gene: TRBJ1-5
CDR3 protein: CASSLNPRKPQHF

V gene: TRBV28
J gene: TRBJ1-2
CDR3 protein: CASSLGTGRYGYTF

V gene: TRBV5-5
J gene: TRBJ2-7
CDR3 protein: CASSIKVVGPSYEQYF

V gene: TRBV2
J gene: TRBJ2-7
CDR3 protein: CASIGLLGEQYF

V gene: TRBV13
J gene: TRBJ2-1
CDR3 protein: CASSTRDAGDNEQFF

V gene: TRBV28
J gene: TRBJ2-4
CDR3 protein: CASSTGTGDVNIQYF

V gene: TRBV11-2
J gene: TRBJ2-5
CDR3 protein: CASSLRGDPTRVGGKTQYF

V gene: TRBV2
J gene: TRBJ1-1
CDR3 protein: CASSDPGGGGEAFF

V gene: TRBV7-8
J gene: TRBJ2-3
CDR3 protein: CASSSPWTSGDSTDTQYF

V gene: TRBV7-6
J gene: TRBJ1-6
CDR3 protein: CASSLRGNSPLHF

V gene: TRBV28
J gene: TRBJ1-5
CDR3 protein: CASTPQGGLQPQHF

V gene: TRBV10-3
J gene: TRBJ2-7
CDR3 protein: CAISGSAGEYEQYF

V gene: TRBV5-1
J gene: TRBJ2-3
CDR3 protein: CASLLMGPEDTQYF

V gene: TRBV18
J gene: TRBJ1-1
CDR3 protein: CASSPGGGPMNTEAFF

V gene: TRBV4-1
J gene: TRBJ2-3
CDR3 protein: CASSQTGTLSSTDTQYF

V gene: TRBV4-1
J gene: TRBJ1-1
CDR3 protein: CASSPPRGTEAFF

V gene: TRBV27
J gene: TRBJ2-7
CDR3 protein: CASRVTGGSGEQYF

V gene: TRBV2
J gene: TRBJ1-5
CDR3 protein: CASSEALSAGPQHF

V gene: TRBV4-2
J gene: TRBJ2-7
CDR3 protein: CASSQEREAGLLYEQYF

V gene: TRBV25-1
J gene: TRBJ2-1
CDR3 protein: CASRGTGWAYNEQFF

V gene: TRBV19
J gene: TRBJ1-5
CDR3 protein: CASSITGEGQPQHF

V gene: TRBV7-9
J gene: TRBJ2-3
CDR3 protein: CASSPQAGGGTDTQYF

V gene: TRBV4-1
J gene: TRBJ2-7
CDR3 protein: CASSQDPAGVGEQYF

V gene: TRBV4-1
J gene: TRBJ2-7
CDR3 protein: CASSLEWGGGYEQYF

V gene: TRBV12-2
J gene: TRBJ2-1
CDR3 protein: CASRLDRAGDNEQFF

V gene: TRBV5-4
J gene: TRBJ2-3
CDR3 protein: CASSSGGQTDTQYF

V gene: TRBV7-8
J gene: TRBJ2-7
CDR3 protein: CASSRDSHTAYEQYF

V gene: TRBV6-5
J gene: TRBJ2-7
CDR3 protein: CASSYSSSYEQYF